This T cell receptor (beta chain) was sequenced during a study of shared clonotypes between healthy human individuals (dated by TCRdb to 2019 to 2021). About the investigation overall: Three men and two women, aged 18 to 49 years, made up the cohort. The study deeply sequenced blood TCR repertoires of about five healthy adults to estimate repertoire size and the extent of clonotype sharing between individuals. Leukapheresis yielded between about 0.85 and 9 billion PBMCs per donor. Per donor, three plates each were used for CD4 naive and CD4 memory, two for CD8 naive, and one for CD8 memory. Libraries were prepared and TCR repertoires were sequenced by different laboratories using diverse techniques, in order to increase sequencing depth and limit assay-specific biases. Study-level results and caveats: Because the study included only a small number of donors, the genetic and exposure-history diversity represented was limited. Sampling was limited to blood, and TCR repertoires in tissue likely differ from TCR repertoires in blood. Pairwise subsampling indicated that sequencing depth was expected to affect the degree of clonotype sharing among donors. Clonotypes shared by all four sorted-subset donors showed higher generation probabilities than non-shared clonotypes. When a handful of donors were compared, the shared fraction of clonotypes was around 5.1% for naive CD4, 3.5% for naive CD8, 2% to 2.5% for memory CD4, and approximately 0.4% for memory CD8. Estimated clonotype richness was generally larger for naive than for memory subsets. Even with the large sequencing depth, rarefaction of the sorted-subset datasets indicated that sequencing was incomplete.

Regarding this clone: The specificity of this receptor is unknown. No much larger clone is present one base from it, and per-base qualities are unavailable.

Using the deep immunoSEQ assay, TCR CDR3 regions were amplified from genomic DNA by multiplex PCR. Genomic DNA extracted from each cell subset was distributed evenly over all wells of several immunoSEQ 96-well plates, and each plate served as one replicate. For sorted subsets, each replicate PCR was loaded with roughly 200 ng genomic DNA, equivalent to some 31,000 T cell genomes. The purified libraries were quantified using a Qubit 3.0 fluorometer, sized with a Bioanalyzer 2100, and then quantified again using the KAPA Library Quantification kit. Every immunoSEQ 96-well plate was sequenced on a separate single-read 150-cycle Illumina NextSeq 550 flow cell. In the original analysis: The immunoSEQ output contained only junctional sequences without quality scores, so filtering could not match that applied to full-length reads. To assign V/J genes and CDR3, sequences were annotated against IMGT germline references using PyIR, a Python wrapper for IgBLAST v1.9. Any read was removed if the V/J assignment was weak (E-value above 1e-6), the CDR3 was missing, or the read contained stop codons, out-of-frame junctions, or ambiguous translated residues. V3J clonotypes were defined by identical inferred V gene, J gene, and CDR3 amino acid sequence. Percentage overlap between repertoires was computed as shared unique clonotypes divided by the size of the smaller repertoire. Richness of each repertoire was evaluated using RTK rarefaction, the Chao1 estimator, and Recon v2.1 estimates of unobserved clonotypes. Generation probabilities for all TCRbeta clonotypes obtained by the gDNA method from four donors were computed using OLGA. TCRdb stores this immuneACCESS table with in-frame sequences only. Part of the clones is absent; in the studies checked, under half of the shortfall reflects unresolved V genes, and no reason is known for the rest. The V and J calls and clone size were taken over from that table, and D and trimming were inferred from the DNA. The sample table records about 2.5 million clones; roughly 90% of these occur just once. The ten top clones hold approximately 0.39% of the sample.

Healthy HIV-negative adults with no recently reported acute infections or vaccinations were included as donors. Only Caucasian adults living in Nashville, Tennessee, USA were represented among the donors. CD4+ T cells were enriched by magnetic negative selection; naive cells were then positively selected on CD45RA, and the negative fraction formed the memory subset. After blood collection by leukapheresis, PBMCs were isolated using Ficoll-Histopaque density gradient centrifugation and then cryopreserved in the vapor phase of liquid nitrogen. Analytical flow cytometry was used to check the purity and quantity of each magnetically sorted T cell population. Each sorted fraction had its genomic DNA isolated and then quantified by UV absorbance on a Nanodrop 2000c. Taken from cysteine to phenylalanine, the CDR3 has 15 residues. The entry retains the CDR3 DNA only, 45 bases that are in frame from base 1. Cut back by 0 bases and 3 bases, the V and J ends lie 10 bases apart. Via the germline V gene, CDR1 is SGHRS and CDR2 YFSETQ.

Sequenced material: naive CD4+ T cells from PBMCs. Read against the paper, the sample's cell subset or site label means: CD45RA+ positively selected. The sequence came from a man in his late teens or twenties in good health. Some clones in this sample may be carry-over from other donors' samples. The receptor chain draws on TRBV5-1 and TRBJ2-1; TRBD1 is a weak D gene call, 6 bases matching. The sequence in DNA is TGCGCCAGCAGCTTGGAGCTAGGGGGCTACAATGAGCAGTTCTTC. Its translation reads: CASSLELGGYNEQFF.